The 20 T cell receptor beta chains in this list originate from one sample, sequenced in a study of cytomegalovirus exposure and HLA in healthy donors. The PCR employed 60 Vbeta primers together with 13 Jbeta primers. The method was immunoSEQ multiplex PCR; TCRdb's version includes in-frame clones alone and lacks a portion of them. The sample has some 110,000 clones; more than 65% are singletons. Material: PBMCs. The receptors stem from a man between 35 and 55 years old in good health and CMV-seropositive.

This clone was picked up a small number of times. This chain links TRBV27 with TRBJ1-5; unclear D gene. The CDR3 has 14 residues. Trimming pared 0 bases from V and 4 bases from J, leaving 7 bases between. Looked up from germline, CDR1 is MNHEY and CDR2 is SMNVEV (reference sequence). The DNA for the CDR3 is TGTGCCAGCAGTTTATCAGGAGAAAATCAGCCCCAGCATTTT. Translated, it gives CASSLSGENQPQHF.

The rearrangement joins TRBV4-3 to TRBJ2-4; a possible D gene is TRBD1 (6 bases). V gave up 4 bases and J gave up 0 bases, with 16 bases separating them. Germline V lookup: CDR1 LGHNA, CDR2 YSLEER. This CDR3 spans 17 amino acids. CDR3 DNA: TGCGCCAGCAGCCCTCTCGATGGGGGCCTAGCCAAAAACATTCAGTACTTC. It translates to CASSPLDGGLAKNIQYF.

The rearrangement links TRBV7-9 to TRBJ2-7; D perhaps matches TRBD1 (7 bases). V gave up 5 bases and J gave up 7 bases, with 12 bases separating them. The CDR3 extends over 12 amino acids. Germline CDR1 and CDR2: SEHNR and FQNEAQ (reference sequence). The CDR3 DNA reads as TGTGCCAGCAGCCACTCAGGGGGGGAGCAGTACTTC. It encodes CASSHSGGEQYF.

The genes are TRBV29-1 and TRBJ1-3; weak D call: TRBD1 (5 bases). The germline V gene encodes CDR1 SQVTM and CDR2 ANQGSEA. Trimming took off 5 bases at V and 0 bases at J, with 20 bases between the two ends. The CDR3 runs to 17 residues. The CDR3: CSVPLSGDGYSGNTIYF. CDR3 nucleotides: TGCAGCGTTCCACTATCGGGGGACGGCTACTCTGGAAACACCATATATTTT.

V is TRBV11-3 and J is TRBJ1-1, with D perhaps TRBD1 (6 bases). Germline assignment: CDR1 SGHNT and CDR2 YENEEA. The ends were cut back, 4 bases at V and 8 bases at J, with 17 bases in the middle. This CDR3 spans 14 amino acids. This chain's CDR3 is CASSSSGQSLEAFF. CDR3 in DNA: TGTGCCAGCAGCTCTTCGGGACAAAGCTTAGAAGCTTTCTTT.

This clone has more than one count but fewer than ten. The chain is built from TRBV7-2 and TRBJ2-5; 11 nucleotides align to TRBD2. The V gene end was trimmed by 1 base and the J gene end by 5 bases; junction bases not matched to a gene: 3. Looked up from germline, CDR1 is SGHTA and CDR2 is FQGNSA. The CDR3 is made up of 15 amino acids. CDR3 nucleotides: TGTGCCAGCAGCTTAGGGATAGCGGGGGGGGAGACCCAGTACTTC. It yields the protein CASSLGIAGGETQYF.

On this clone itself: Other DNA sequences within the sample encode an identical CDR3. The V call is TRBV7-8, the J call TRBJ2-7, with TRBD1 matching 8 bases. Germline values: CDR1 SGHVS, CDR2 FQNEAQ. This CDR3 has 15 residues. V shed 1 base and J 4 bases; nucleotides not matched to a gene: 6. The CDR3 is CASSLVGQGGYEQYF. Written as DNA, the CDR3 is TGTGCCAGCAGCTTAGTAGGACAGGGCGGGTACGAGCAGTACTTC.

The chain employs TRBV10-3 and TRBJ2-3, with TRBD1 matching over 7 bases. The CDR3 runs to 13 residues. The germline V gene encodes CDR1 ENHRY and CDR2 SYGVKD. The J segment lost 3 bases and the V segment lost 8 bases, leaving 5 bases of the junction unmatched. CDR3 loop: CAIQQQGTDTQYF. The CDR3 nucleotides read TGTGCCATCCAGCAACAGGGGACAGATACGCAGTATTTT.

Here the CDR3 reads CASSLTGGSNQPQHF. CDR3 coding DNA: TGTGCCAGCAGCTTAACAGGGGGAAGCAATCAGCCCCAGCATTTT. The rearrangement joins TRBV5-6 to TRBJ1-5; TRBD1 agrees at 8 bases. The CDR3 length is 15 residues. Trimming removed 2 bases from V and 1 base from J; junction bases left unmatched: 2. Germline CDR1 and CDR2: SGHDT and YYEEEE.

The CDR3 sequence is CASIQGNTEAFF. The CDR3, as DNA: TGTGCCAGCATCCAGGGAAACACTGAAGCTTTCTTT. The chain has TRBV7-9 and TRBJ1-1; D possibly corresponds to TRBD1 (5 bases). CDR3 length: 12 residues. CDR1 is SEHNR and CDR2 is FQNEAQ in the germline V gene (reference sequence). The germline V and J ends were trimmed by 7 bases and 2 bases, with 8 bases remaining between them.

The gene calls are TRBV7-2 and TRBJ1-6, with 8 bases identical to TRBD1. Germline V gene data show CDR1 as SGHTA and CDR2 as FQGNSA. The V and J ends lost 3 bases and 7 bases, in that order; junction bases with no gene match: 8. This CDR3 comprises 16 residues. The CDR3 nucleotides read TGTGCCAGCAGCTTGTTCTCAGGACAGGGAAATTCACCCCTCCACTTT. Amino acid sequence: CASSLFSGQGNSPLHF.

The genes are TRBV7-2 and TRBJ2-1; D possibly corresponds to TRBD2 (6 bases). V dropped 2 bases and J dropped 4 bases, with 12 bases sitting between them. The CDR3 is 15 amino acids. The germline CDR1 and CDR2 sequences are SGHTA and FQGNSA. CDR3: CASSLRRGAYNEQFF. CDR3 sequence (DNA): TGTGCCAGCAGCTTACGCCGCGGGGCTTACAATGAGCAGTTCTTC.

The chain has TRBV18 and TRBJ2-7; 9 bases match TRBD1. CDR3 length: 14 residues. CDR1 is KGHSH, CDR2 LQKENI, per germline. Unmatched junction bases numbered 9, after V lost 6 bases and J lost 6 bases. The CDR3: CASSDKQGAFEQYF. The DNA for the CDR3 is TGTGCCAGCTCGGACAAACAGGGGGCGTTCGAGCAGTACTTC.

CDR3 amino acids: CASSEVPGSNNEQFF. The CDR3 DNA reads as TGTGCCAGCAGTGAGGTCCCGGGTTCCAATAATGAGCAGTTCTTC. The chain employs TRBV6-4 and TRBJ2-1; D is undetermined. The CDR3 has 15 residues. From germline, CDR1 is MRHNA and CDR2 SNTAGT. V was trimmed by 3 bases and J by 7 bases, leaving 16 bases between them.

The gene calls are TRBV9 and TRBJ1-2; TRBD1 matches 8 bases. CDR1 and CDR2 from the germline V gene are SGDLS and YYNGEE. The CDR3 length is 15 residues. Trimming took 2 bases from V and 2 from J; bases not matched to a gene: 5. The CDR3 region has the DNA TGTGCCAGCAGCGTCGGGGACAGGTTAAACTATGGCTACACCTTC. It encodes CASSVGDRLNYGYTF. Supplemented by reference TRBV9 and TRBJ1-2, the full variable domain reads DSGVTQTPKHLITATGQRVTLRCSPRSGDLSVYWYQQSLDQGLQFLIQYYNGEERAKGNILERFSAQQFPDLHSELNLSSLELGDSALYFCASSVGDRLNYGYTFGSGTRLTVV.

The chain employs TRBV11-2 and TRBJ2-5; perhaps TRBD1 as D (6 bases). The V gene lost 5 bases and the J gene lost 5 bases, with 12 bases spanning the gap. CDR1 and CDR2 (germline): SGHAT, FQNNGV. The CDR3 length is 13 residues. The CDR3: CASSLRGRETQYF. The CDR3 nucleotides read TGTGCCAGCAGCCTCAGGGGACGGGAGACCCAGTACTTC.

The rearrangement links TRBV4-2 to TRBJ1-2, with D possibly TRBD1 on 5 matching bases. This CDR3 is 13 amino acids long. Germline CDR1 reads LGHNA; CDR2 reads YNFKEQ. The V end lost 0 bases, the J end lost 6 bases, and 8 bases lay between the germline ends. CDR3 loop: CASSQDGRDGYTF. The DNA for the CDR3 is TGTGCCAGCAGCCAAGATGGCAGGGATGGCTACACCTTC.

The rearrangement links TRBV4-1 to TRBJ2-6, with TRBD1 as a possible D gene (5 bases). CDR3 size: 17 residues. The V end lost 4 bases, the J end lost 1 base, and 14 bases lay between the germline ends. Per the germline V gene, CDR1 is MGHRA and CDR2 is YSYEKL. CDR3 residues: CASSLRYQGSGANVLTF. CDR3 sequence (DNA): TGCGCCAGCAGCCTACGATACCAGGGTTCTGGGGCCAACGTCCTGACTTTC.

This sequence joins TRBV2 and TRBJ1-5; D not resolved. The V gene's germline CDR1 is SNHLY and CDR2 FYNNEI. Trimming pared 7 bases from V and 1 base from J, leaving 14 bases between. The CDR3 is 15 residues long. The CDR3 loop is CASKSPGGSNQPQHF. CDR3 nucleotides: TGTGCCAGCAAATCTCCGGGTGGAAGCAATCAGCCCCAGCATTTT.

This rearrangement joins TRBV30 to TRBJ1-1; unclear D gene. Germline-derived CDR1 and CDR2 are GTSNPN and SVGIG (reference sequence). This CDR3 has 13 amino acids. V dropped 1 base and J dropped 1 base, with 7 bases sitting between them. The CDR3 DNA follows: TGTGCCTGGAGTGCCCAGGAGAACACTGAAGCTTTCTTT. This codes for CAWSAQENTEAFF.